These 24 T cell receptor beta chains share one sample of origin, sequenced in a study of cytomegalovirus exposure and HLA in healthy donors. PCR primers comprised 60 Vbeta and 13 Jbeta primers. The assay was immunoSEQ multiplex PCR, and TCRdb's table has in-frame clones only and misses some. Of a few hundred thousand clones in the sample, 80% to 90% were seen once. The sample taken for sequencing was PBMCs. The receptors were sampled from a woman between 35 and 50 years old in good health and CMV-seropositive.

CDR3 sequence reads: CASSLSVSSGSSGELFF. CDR3 DNA sequence: TGTGCCAGCAGTTTATCGGTCTCTAGCGGGAGCTCGGGGGAGCTGTTTTTT. The V gene is TRBV27, the J gene TRBJ2-2; TRBD2 agrees at 10 bases. The CDR3 spans 17 residues. Germline V gene data show CDR1 as MNHEY and CDR2 as SMNVEV (reference sequence). J gave up 8 bases and V 0 bases, and 9 bases lay outside the gene matches.

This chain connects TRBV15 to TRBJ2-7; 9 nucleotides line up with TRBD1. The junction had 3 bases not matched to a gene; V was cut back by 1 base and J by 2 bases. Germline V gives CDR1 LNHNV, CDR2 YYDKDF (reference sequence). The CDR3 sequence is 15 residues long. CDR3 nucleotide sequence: TGTGCCACCAGCAGAGGGACAGGGGATGCCTACGAGCAGTACTTC. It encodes CATSRGTGDAYEQYF.

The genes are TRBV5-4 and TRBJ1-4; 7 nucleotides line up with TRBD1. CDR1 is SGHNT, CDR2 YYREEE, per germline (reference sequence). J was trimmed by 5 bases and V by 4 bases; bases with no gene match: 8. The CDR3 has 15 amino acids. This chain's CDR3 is CASSPKGALNEKLFF. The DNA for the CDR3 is TGTGCCAGCAGCCCAAAGGGGGCTTTGAATGAAAAACTGTTTTTT. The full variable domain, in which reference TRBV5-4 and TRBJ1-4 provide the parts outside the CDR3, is ETGVTQSPTHLIKTRGQQVTLRCSSQSGHNTVSWYQQALGQGPQFIFQYYREEENGRGNFPPRFSGLQFPNYSSELNVNALELDDSALYLCASSPKGALNEKLFFGSGTQLSVL.

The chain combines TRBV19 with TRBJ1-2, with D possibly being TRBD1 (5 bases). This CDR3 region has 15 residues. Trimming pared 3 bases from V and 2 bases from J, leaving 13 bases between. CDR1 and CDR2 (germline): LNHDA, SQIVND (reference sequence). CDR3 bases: TGTGCCAGTAGTATTCAACAGGCGGGAAACTATGGCTACACCTTC. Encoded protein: CASSIQQAGNYGYTF.

The CDR3 nucleotides are TGTGCCAGCAGCTGGGGACTAGCGGGAGCGGGGGACGAGCAGTACTTC. Residues: CASSWGLAGAGDEQYF. The chain combines TRBV2 with TRBJ2-7, with 14 bases identical to TRBD2. CDR1 and CDR2 from the germline V gene are SNHLY and FYNNEI. The J segment lost 5 bases and the V segment lost 6 bases, leaving 9 bases of the junction unmatched. This CDR3 is built from 16 residues. The whole variable domain, filled in from reference TRBV2 and TRBJ2-7, reads EPEVTQTPSHQVTQMGQEVILRCVPISNHLYFYWYRQILGQKVEFLVSFYNNEISEKSEIFDDQFSVERPDGSNFTLKIRSTKLEDSAMYFCASSWGLAGAGDEQYFGPGTRLTVT.

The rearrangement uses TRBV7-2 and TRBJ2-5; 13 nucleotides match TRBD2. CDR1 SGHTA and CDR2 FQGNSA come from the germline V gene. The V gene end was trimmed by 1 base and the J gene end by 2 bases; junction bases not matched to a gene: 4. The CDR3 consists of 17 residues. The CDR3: CASSLGPLAGGQETQYF. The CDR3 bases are TGTGCCAGCAGCTTAGGCCCACTAGCGGGAGGGCAAGAGACCCAGTACTTC.

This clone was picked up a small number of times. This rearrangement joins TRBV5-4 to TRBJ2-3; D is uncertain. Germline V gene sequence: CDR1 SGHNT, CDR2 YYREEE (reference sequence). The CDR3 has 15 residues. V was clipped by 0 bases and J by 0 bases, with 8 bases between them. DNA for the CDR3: TGTGCCAGCAGCTTGGACAGCCAGAGCACAGATACGCAGTATTTT. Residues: CASSLDSQSTDTQYF.

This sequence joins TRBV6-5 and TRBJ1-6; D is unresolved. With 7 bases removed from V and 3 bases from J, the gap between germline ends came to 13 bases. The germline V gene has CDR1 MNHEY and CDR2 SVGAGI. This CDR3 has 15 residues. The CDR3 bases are TGTGCCAGCACCTACTCCCGGGGCTATAATTCACCCCTCCACTTT. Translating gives CASTYSRGYNSPLHF.

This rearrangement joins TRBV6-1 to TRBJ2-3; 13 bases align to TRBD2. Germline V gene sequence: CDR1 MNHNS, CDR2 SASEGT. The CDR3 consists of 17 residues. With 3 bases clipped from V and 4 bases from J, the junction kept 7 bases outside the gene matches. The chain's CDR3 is CASSEGTSGTVADTQYF. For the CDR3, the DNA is TGTGCCAGCAGTGAGGGGACTAGCGGGACTGTTGCAGATACGCAGTATTTT.

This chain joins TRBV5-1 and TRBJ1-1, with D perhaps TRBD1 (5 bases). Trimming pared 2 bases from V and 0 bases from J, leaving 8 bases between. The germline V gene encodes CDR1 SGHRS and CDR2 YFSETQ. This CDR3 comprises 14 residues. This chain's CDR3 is CASSFGAVNTEAFF. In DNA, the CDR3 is TGCGCCAGCAGCTTTGGGGCAGTGAACACTGAAGCTTTCTTT.

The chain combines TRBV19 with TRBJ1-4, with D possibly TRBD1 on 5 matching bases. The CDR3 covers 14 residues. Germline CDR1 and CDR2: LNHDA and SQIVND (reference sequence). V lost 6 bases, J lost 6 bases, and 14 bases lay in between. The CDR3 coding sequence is TGTGCCAGTAGACTGACAGTGGAAGATGAAAAACTGTTTTTT. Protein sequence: CASRLTVEDEKLFF.

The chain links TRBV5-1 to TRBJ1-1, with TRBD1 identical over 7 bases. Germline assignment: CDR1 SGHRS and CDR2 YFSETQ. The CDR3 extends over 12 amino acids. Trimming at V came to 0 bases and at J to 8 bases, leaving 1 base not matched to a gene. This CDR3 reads CASSLEGQEAFF. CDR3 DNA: TGCGCCAGCAGCTTGGAGGGACAGGAAGCTTTCTTT.

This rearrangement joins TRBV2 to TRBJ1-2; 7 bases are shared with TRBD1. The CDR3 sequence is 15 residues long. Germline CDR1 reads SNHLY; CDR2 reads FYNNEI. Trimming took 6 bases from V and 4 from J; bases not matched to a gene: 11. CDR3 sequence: CASRKEIGGIYGYTF. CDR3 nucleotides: TGTGCCAGCAGGAAGGAGATAGGGGGCATCTATGGCTACACCTTC.

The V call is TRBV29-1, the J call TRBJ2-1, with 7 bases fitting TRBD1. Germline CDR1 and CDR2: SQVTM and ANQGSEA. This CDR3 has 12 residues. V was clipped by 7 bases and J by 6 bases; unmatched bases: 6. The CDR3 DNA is TGCAGCGCGGAAAGACAGGGCAATGAGCAGTTCTTC. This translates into CSAERQGNEQFF.

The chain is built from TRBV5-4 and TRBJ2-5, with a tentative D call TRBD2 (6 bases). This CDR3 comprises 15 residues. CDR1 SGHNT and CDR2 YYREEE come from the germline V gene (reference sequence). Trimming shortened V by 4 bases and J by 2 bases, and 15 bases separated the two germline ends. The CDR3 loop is CASSLETRVQETQYF. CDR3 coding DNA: TGTGCCAGCAGCCTGGAGACTAGGGTTCAAGAGACCCAGTACTTC.

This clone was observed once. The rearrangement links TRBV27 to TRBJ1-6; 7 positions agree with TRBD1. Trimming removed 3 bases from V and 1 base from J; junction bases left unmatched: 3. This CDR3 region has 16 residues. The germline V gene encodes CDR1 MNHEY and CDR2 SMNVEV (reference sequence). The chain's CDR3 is CASSFTTGSYNSPLHF. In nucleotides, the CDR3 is TGTGCCAGCAGTTTTACGACAGGGTCCTATAATTCACCCCTCCACTTT.

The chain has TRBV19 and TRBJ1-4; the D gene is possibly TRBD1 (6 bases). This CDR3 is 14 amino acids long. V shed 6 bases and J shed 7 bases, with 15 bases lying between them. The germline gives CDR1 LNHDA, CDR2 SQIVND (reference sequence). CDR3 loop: CASRNGGAGEKLFF. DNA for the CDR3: TGTGCCAGTAGGAATGGGGGCGCAGGTGAAAAACTGTTTTTT.

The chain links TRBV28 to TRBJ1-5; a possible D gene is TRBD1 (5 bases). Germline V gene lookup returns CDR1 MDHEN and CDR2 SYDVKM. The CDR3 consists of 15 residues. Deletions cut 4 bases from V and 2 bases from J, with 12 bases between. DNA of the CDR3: TGTGCCAGCAGTTACACAGGTTTCGGCAATCAGCCCCAGCATTTT. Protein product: CASSYTGFGNQPQHF.

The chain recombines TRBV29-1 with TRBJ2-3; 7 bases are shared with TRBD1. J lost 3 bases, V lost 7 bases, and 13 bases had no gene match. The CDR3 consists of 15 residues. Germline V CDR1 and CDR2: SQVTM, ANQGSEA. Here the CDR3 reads CSATGEGGRTDTQYF. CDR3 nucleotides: TGCAGCGCTACTGGTGAAGGGGGCAGGACAGATACGCAGTATTTT.

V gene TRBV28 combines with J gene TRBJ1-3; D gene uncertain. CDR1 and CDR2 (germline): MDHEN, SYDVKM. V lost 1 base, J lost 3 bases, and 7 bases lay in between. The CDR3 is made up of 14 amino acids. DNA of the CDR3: TGTGCCAGCAGTTTATCCGGGGTTGGAAACACCATATATTTT. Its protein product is CASSLSGVGNTIYF.

CDR3 residues: CASSLRDTGYTF. Written as DNA, the CDR3 is TGTGCCAGCAGCCTCCGGGACACTGGCTACACCTTC. V is TRBV11-3 and J is TRBJ1-2, with D possibly being TRBD1 (6 bases). Germline V gives CDR1 SGHNT, CDR2 YENEEA. CDR3 length: 12 amino acids. V lost 5 bases and J lost 7, with 11 bases in between.

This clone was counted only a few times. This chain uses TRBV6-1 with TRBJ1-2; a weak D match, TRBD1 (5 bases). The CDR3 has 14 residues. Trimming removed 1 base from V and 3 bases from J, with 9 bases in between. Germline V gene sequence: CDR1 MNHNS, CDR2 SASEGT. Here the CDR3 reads CASSEEGRYYGYTF. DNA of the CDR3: TGTGCCAGCAGTGAAGAGGGGCGCTACTATGGCTACACCTTC.

The CDR3 coding sequence is TGTGCCAGCAGTAATAGCATGAACACTGAAGCTTTCTTT. Translation: CASSNSMNTEAFF. This chain connects TRBV11-1 to TRBJ1-1; no clear D gene. CDR1 and CDR2 (germline): SGHAT, FQDESV (reference sequence). Trimming removed 6 bases at V and 0 bases at J, with 8 bases between. The CDR3 spans 13 residues.

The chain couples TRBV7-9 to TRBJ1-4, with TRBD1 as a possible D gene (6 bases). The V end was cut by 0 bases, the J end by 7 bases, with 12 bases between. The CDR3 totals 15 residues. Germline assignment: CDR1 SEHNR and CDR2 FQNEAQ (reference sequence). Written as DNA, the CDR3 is TGTGCCAGCAGCTTAGCGGTACAGGGTGCTGAAAAACTGTTTTTT. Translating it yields CASSLAVQGAEKLFF.